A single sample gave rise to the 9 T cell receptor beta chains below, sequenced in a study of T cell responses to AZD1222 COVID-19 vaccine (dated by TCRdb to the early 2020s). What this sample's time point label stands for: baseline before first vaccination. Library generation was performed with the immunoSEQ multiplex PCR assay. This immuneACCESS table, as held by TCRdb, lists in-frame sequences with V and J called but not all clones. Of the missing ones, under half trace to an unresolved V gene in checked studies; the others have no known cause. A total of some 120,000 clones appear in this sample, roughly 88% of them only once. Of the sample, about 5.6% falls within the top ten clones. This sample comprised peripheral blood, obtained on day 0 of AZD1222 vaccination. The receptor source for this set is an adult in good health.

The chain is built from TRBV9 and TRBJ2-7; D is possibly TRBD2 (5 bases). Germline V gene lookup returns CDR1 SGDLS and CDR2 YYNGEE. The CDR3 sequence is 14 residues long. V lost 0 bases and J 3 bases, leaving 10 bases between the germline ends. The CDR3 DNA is TGTGCCAGCAGCGTAGGGCAGGACTTCTACGAGCAGTACTTC. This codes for CASSVGQDFYEQYF. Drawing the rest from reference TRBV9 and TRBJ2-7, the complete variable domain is DSGVTQTPKHLITATGQRVTLRCSPRSGDLSVYWYQQSLDQGLQFLIQYYNGEERAKGNILERFSAQQFPDLHSELNLSSLELGDSALYFCASSVGQDFYEQYFGPGTRLTVT.

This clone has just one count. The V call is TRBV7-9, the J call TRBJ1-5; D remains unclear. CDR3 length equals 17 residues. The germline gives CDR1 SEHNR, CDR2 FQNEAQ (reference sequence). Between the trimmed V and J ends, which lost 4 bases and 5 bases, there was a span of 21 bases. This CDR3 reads CASSSQWTISPDQPQHF. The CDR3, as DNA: TGTGCCAGCAGCTCGCAATGGACGATATCGCCGGATCAGCCCCAGCATTTT.

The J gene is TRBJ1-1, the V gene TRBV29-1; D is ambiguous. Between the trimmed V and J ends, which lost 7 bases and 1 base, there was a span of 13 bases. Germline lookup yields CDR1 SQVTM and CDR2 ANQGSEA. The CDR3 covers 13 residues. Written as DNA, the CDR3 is TGCAGCGCCTCCCGCGGAGGGAACACTGAAGCTTTCTTT. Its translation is CSASRGGNTEAFF.

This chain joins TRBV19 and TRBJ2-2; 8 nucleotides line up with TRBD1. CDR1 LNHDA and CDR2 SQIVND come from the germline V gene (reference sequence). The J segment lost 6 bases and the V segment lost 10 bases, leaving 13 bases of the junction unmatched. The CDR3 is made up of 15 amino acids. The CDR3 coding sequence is TGTGCCACCCCAACCGGGACAGGTTTTCCCGGGGAGCTGTTTTTT. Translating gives CATPTGTGFPGELFF.

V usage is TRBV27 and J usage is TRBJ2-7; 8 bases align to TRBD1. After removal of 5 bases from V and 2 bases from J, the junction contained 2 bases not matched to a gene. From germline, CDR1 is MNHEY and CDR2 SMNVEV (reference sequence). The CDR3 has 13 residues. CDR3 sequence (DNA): TGTGCCAGCAGTCGACAGGGGCCCTACGAGCAGTACTTC. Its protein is CASSRQGPYEQYF.

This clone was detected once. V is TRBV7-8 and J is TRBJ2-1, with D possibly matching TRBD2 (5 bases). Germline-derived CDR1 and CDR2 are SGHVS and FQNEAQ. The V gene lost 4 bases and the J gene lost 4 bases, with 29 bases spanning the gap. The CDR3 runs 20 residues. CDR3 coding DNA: TGTGCCAGCAGCTCCCGCCTATCTTTCGGGCCCCCGGGGTTATACAATGAGCAGTTCTTC. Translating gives CASSSRLSFGPPGLYNEQFF.

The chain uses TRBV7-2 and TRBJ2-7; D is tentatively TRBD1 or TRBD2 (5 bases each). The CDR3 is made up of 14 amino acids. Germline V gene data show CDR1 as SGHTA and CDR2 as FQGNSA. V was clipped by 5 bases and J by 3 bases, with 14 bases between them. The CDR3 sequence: CASSPSGTNYEQYF. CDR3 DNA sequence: TGTGCCAGCAGCCCCTCCGGGACGAACTACGAGCAGTACTTC.

In nucleotides, the CDR3 is TGTGCCAGTAGTAGGAGGGGACAGGGGGCTTGGCAGCCCCAGCATTTT. It encodes CASSRRGQGAWQPQHF. The chain joins TRBV19 to TRBJ1-5; 12 bases are shared with TRBD1. Trimming at V came to 4 bases and at J to 7 bases, leaving 8 bases not matched to a gene. CDR1 and CDR2 (germline): LNHDA, SQIVND (reference sequence). CDR3 length: 16 residues.

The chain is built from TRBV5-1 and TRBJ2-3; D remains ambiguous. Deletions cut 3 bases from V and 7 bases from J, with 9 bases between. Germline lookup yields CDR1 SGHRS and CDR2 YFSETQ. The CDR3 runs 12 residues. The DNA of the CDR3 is TGCGCCAGCAGCTCCGGGCCAAATACGCAGTATTTT. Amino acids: CASSSGPNTQYF.